The present T cell receptor (beta chain) was sequenced within a study of blood T cells in healthy people across ages. Overall study findings and caveats: The long-lived group displayed more naive CD4+ cells, plus higher diversity, than the aged donors did.

Each sample yielded at least 5.5 micrograms of PBMC total RNA. The table lists this clonotype with many counts. Its antigen is not identified. Together with a sample-barcoded 5' primer, a J-beta primer mix was included in a second PCR lasting roughly 6 to 12 cycles. The authors tagged each cDNA molecule using a template-switch adaptor with 12 random nucleotides. TCRdb used MiXCR to reprocess the 5' RACE reads, holding one entry per CDR3 protein. Among around 1,500,000 distinct CDR3 sequences listed, 25% to 30% were seen once. From germline, CDR1 is SGHTA and CDR2 FQGNSA. The length of the CDR3 is 13 residues. Trimming cost V 4 bases and J 5 bases, with 11 bases left between them.

This TCR was sampled from a woman aged 25 to 39 in good health. Sequenced: blood. This sequence joins TRBV7-2 and TRBJ2-5; no firm D call. CDR3 amino acids: CASSSQPVETQYF. The DNA for the CDR3 is TGTGCCAGCAGCTCACAACCGGTGGAGACCCAGTACTTC.